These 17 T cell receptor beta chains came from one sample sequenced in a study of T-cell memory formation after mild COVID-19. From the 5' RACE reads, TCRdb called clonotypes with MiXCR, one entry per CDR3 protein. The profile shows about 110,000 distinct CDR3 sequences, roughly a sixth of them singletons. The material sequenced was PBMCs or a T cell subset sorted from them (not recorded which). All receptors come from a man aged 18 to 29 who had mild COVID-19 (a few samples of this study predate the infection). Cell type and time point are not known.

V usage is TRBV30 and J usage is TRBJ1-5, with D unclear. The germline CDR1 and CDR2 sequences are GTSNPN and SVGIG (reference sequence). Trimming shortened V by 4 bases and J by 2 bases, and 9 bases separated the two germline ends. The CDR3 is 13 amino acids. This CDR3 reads CAWTVAGNQPQHF. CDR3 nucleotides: TGTGCCTGGACGGTGGCGGGCAATCAGCCCCAGCATTTT.

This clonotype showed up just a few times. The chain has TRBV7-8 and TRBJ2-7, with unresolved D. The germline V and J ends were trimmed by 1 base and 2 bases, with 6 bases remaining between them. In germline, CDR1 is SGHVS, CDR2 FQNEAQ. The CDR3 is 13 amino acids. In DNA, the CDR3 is TGTGCCAGCAGCTTAGACTTTCCCTACGAGCAGTACGTC. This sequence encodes CASSLDFPYEQYV.

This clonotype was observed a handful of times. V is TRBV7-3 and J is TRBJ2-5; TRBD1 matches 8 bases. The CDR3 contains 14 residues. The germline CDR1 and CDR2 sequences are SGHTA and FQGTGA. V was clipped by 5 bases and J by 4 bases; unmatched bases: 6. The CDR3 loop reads CASSTRTGSETQYF. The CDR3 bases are TGTGCCAGCAGCACAAGGACAGGGTCAGAGACCCAGTACTTC.

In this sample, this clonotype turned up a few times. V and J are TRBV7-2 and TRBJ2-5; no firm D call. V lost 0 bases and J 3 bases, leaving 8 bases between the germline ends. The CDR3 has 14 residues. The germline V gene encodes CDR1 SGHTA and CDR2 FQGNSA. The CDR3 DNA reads TGTGCCAGCAGCTTAGCCGTGACAAAAGAGACCCAGTACTTC. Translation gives CASSLAVTKETQYF.

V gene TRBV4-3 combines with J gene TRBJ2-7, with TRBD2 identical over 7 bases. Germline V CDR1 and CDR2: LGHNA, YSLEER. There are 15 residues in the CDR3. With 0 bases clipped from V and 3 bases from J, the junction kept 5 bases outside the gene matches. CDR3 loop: CASSQDWQRGYEQYF. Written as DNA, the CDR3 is TGCGCCAGCAGCCAAGACTGGCAGCGGGGCTACGAGCAGTACTTC.

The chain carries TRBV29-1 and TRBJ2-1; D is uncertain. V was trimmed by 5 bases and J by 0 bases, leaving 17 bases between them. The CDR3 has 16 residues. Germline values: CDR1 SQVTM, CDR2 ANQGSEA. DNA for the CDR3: TGCAGCGTTCAGGAAGCGAGCGCCAGCTCCTACAATGAGCAGTTCTTC. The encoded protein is CSVQEASASSYNEQFF.

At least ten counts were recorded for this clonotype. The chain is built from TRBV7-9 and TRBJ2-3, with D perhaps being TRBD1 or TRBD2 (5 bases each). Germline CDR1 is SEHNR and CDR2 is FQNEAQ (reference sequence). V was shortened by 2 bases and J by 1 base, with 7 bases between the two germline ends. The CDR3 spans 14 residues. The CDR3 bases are TGTGCCAGCAGCTTAATGGGGGGCACAGATACGCAGTATTTT. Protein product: CASSLMGGTDTQYF.

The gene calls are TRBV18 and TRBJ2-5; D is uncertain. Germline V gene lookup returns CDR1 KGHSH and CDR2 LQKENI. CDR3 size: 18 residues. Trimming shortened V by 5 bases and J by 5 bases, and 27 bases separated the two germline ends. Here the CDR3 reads CASSTTTARSRIRETQYF. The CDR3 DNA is TGTGCCAGCTCAACTACGACCGCGCGGTCTCGAATCCGGGAGACCCAGTACTTC.

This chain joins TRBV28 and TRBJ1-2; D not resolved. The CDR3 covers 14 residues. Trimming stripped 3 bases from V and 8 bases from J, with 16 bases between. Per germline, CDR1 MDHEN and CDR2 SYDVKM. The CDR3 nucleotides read TGTGCCAGCAGTTTTACGACCCGGATGGGCGGCTACACCTTC. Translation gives CASSFTTRMGGYTF.

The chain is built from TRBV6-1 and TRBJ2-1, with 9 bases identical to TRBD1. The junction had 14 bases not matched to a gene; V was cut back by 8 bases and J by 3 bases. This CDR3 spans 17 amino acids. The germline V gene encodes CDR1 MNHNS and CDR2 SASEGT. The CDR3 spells CASSANRGREFYNEQFF. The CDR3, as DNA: TGTGCCAGCTCTGCTAACAGGGGGCGCGAGTTCTACAATGAGCAGTTCTTC.

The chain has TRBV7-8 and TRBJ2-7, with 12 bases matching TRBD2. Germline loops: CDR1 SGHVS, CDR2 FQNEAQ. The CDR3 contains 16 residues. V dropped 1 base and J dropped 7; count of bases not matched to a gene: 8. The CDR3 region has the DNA TGTGCCAGCAGCTTAGGGCGACTAGCGGGGGACCTGGAGCAGTACGTC. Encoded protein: CASSLGRLAGDLEQYV.

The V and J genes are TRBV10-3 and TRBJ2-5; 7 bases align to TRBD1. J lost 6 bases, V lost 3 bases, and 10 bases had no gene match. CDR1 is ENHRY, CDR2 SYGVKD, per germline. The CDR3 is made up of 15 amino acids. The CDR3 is CAISDGTASGQTQYF. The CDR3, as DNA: TGTGCCATCAGTGATGGGACAGCTTCGGGTCAGACCCAGTACTTC.

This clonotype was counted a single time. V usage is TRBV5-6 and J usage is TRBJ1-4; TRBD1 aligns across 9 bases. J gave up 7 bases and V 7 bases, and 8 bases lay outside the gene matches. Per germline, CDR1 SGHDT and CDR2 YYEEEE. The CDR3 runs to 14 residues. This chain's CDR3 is CASAVGQGLEKLFF. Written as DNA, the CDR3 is TGTGCCAGCGCGGTGGGACAGGGTCTTGAAAAACTGTTTTTT.

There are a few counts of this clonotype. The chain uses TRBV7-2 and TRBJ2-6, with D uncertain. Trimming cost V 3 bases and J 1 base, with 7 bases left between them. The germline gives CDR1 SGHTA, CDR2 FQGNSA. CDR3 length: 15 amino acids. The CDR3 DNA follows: TGTGCCAGCAGCTTGTGGACGTCTGGGGCCAACGTCCTGACTTTC. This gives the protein CASSLWTSGANVLTF.

This CDR3 reads CASNPSGLQETQYF. CDR3 DNA: TGCGCCAGCAACCCTAGCGGACTCCAAGAGACCCAGTACTTC. The rearrangement links TRBV5-1 to TRBJ2-5; 7 bases are a match to TRBD2. CDR3 length: 14 amino acids. Germline values: CDR1 SGHRS, CDR2 YFSETQ. V was clipped by 6 bases and J by 1 base; unmatched bases: 6.

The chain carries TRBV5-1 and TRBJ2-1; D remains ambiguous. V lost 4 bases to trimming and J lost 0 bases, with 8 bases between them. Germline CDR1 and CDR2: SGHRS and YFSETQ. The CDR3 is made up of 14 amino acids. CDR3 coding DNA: TGCGCCAGCAGCCTGCAGACCTCCTACAATGAGCAGTTCTTC. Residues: CASSLQTSYNEQFF.

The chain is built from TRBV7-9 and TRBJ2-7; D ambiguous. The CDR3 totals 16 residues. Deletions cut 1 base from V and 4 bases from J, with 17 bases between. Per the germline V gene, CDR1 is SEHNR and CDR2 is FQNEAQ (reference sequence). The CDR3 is CASSLGQAPNRYEQYV. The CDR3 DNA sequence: TGTGCCAGCAGCTTAGGGCAGGCGCCTAACCGATACGAGCAGTACGTC.